What follows are 27 T cell receptor beta chains derived from one specimen sequenced in a study of blood T cell repertoires in COVID-19 (dated by TCRdb to the early 2020s). The library was made by the immunoSEQ multiplex PCR assay. TCRdb retrieved this table from immuneACCESS and kept in-frame rearrangements only. Not all clones are present; in checked studies, unresolved V genes account for under half, and no reason is known for the remainder. The sample records roughly 360,000 clones, around nine tenths of which are singletons. Jointly, the top ten make up approximately 0.96% of the sample. Material for sequencing was PBMCs or T cells enriched from blood (not recorded which). These receptors all come from a woman in her thirties with acute COVID-19.

The chain joins TRBV12-5 to TRBJ2-3; 7 bases are a match to TRBD1. Looked up from germline, CDR1 is LGHNT and CDR2 is FRNRAP. The CDR3 extends over 16 amino acids. With 2 bases clipped from V and 1 base from J, the junction kept 6 bases outside the gene matches. CDR3 sequence: CASGLIQGLGTDTQYF. The DNA of the CDR3 is TGTGCTAGTGGTTTGATACAGGGGTTGGGCACAGATACGCAGTATTTT.

This clone was observed once. The gene calls are TRBV9 and TRBJ2-2; 8 nucleotides line up with TRBD2. Germline values: CDR1 SGDLS, CDR2 YYNGEE. V was clipped by 2 bases and J by 3 bases; unmatched bases: 6. The CDR3 has 16 residues. This chain's CDR3 is CASSVVAGGYTGELFF. The CDR3 nucleotides are TGTGCCAGCAGCGTTGTTGCGGGGGGTTACACCGGGGAGCTGTTTTTT.

This clone was seen a single time. This chain joins TRBV4-1 and TRBJ2-1; 11 bases line up with TRBD2. The CDR3 length is 16 residues. The germline V gene encodes CDR1 MGHRA and CDR2 YSYEKL. V lost 5 bases to trimming and J lost 9 bases; unmatched junction nucleotides: 12. The CDR3 reads CASSFLGSGGAVEQFF. For the CDR3, the DNA is TGCGCCAGCAGCTTTCTCGGTAGCGGGGGGGCGGTTGAGCAGTTCTTC.

V gene TRBV19 combines with J gene TRBJ1-2; D may be TRBD1 (5 bases). The CDR3 spans 16 residues. The V end lost 6 bases, the J end lost 3 bases, and 20 bases lay between the germline ends. Germline V gene sequence: CDR1 LNHDA, CDR2 SQIVND (reference sequence). CDR3 nucleotide sequence: TGTGCCAGTAGGACGTCCAGGGCAGTGCTTCACTATGGCTACACCTTC. The encoded protein is CASRTSRAVLHYGYTF. Based on the CDR3 plus reference TRBV19 and TRBJ1-2, the full variable domain is DGGITQSPKYLFRKEGQNVTLSCEQNLNHDAMYWYRQDPGQGLRLIYYSQIVNDFQKGDIAEGYSVSREKKESFPLTVTSAQKNPTAFYLCASRTSRAVLHYGYTFGSGTRLTVV.

V usage is TRBV21-1 and J usage is TRBJ2-7; the table names TRBD1, a call not compared with the DNA. TRBV21-1 is noted as a pseudogene. The CDR3 runs 15 residues. CDR3 sequence: CASRTRDRDSYEQYF. DNA for the CDR3: TGTGCCAGCCGCACTCGAGACAGGGACTCCTACGAGCAGTACTTC.

The gene calls are TRBV4-3 and TRBJ1-6; D ambiguous. The germline CDR1 and CDR2 sequences are LGHNA and YSLEER. Trimming removed 2 bases at V and 6 bases at J, with 8 bases between. This CDR3 contains 14 residues. CDR3 loop: CASSQSRSNSPLHF. The CDR3 bases are TGCGCCAGCAGCCAAAGCCGGTCTAATTCACCCCTCCACTTT.

In this sample, this clone turned up once. This sequence joins TRBV10-3 and TRBJ1-2; no firm D call. The germline V gene has CDR1 ENHRY and CDR2 SYGVKD. With 6 bases removed from V and 0 bases from J, the gap between germline ends came to 5 bases. The CDR3 contains 12 residues. The CDR3 spells CAIRGPNYGYTF. Written as DNA, the CDR3 is TGTGCCATCAGGGGCCCTAACTATGGCTACACCTTC.

The rearrangement links TRBV4-1 to TRBJ1-5; D unresolved. The V end was cut by 0 bases, the J end by 5 bases, with 11 bases between. CDR1 is MGHRA, CDR2 YSYEKL, per germline. This CDR3 comprises 15 residues. The CDR3 region has the DNA TGCGCCAGCAGCCAAGAATTGCAGATCGATCAGCCCCAGCATTTT. Translation gives CASSQELQIDQPQHF.

This rearrangement joins TRBV5-1 to TRBJ2-3, with D hard to call. V lost 4 bases to trimming and J lost 0 bases, with 12 bases between them. Looked up from germline, CDR1 is SGHRS and CDR2 is YFSETQ. The CDR3 runs 15 residues. The CDR3 DNA reads as TGCGCCAGCAGCCCCTATGCCACTAGCACAGATACGCAGTATTTT. Translation gives CASSPYATSTDTQYF.

The gene calls are TRBV5-1 and TRBJ2-1, with 11 bases matching TRBD1. This CDR3 is built from 16 residues. The germline V gene encodes CDR1 SGHRS and CDR2 YFSETQ. V shed 0 bases, J shed 9 bases, and the junction held 8 bases outside the gene matches. CDR3 sequence reads: CASSLGGQGALSEQFF. The CDR3, as DNA: TGCGCCAGCAGCTTGGGAGGACAGGGGGCGCTTAGTGAGCAGTTCTTC. The whole variable domain, remainder taken from reference TRBV5-1 and TRBJ2-1, is KAGVTQTPRYLIKTRGQQVTLSCSPISGHRSVSWYQQTPGQGLQFLFEYFSETQRNKGNFPGRFSGRQFSNSRSEMNVSTLELGDSALYLCASSLGGQGALSEQFFGPGTRLTVL.

The chain uses TRBV5-1 and TRBJ1-4, with a weak D call TRBD1 (5 bases). Per the germline V gene, CDR1 is SGHRS and CDR2 is YFSETQ. V was shortened by 4 bases and J by 7 bases, with 17 bases between the two germline ends. The CDR3 is 15 residues long. The CDR3 spells CASSDPGLTVEKLFF. The CDR3 DNA sequence: TGCGCCAGCAGCGACCCGGGACTAACGGTTGAAAAACTGTTTTTT. The full variable domain, completed using reference TRBV5-1 and TRBJ1-4, is KAGVTQTPRYLIKTRGQQVTLSCSPISGHRSVSWYQQTPGQGLQFLFEYFSETQRNKGNFPGRFSGRQFSNSRSEMNVSTLELGDSALYLCASSDPGLTVEKLFFGSGTQLSVL.

The chain recombines TRBV2 with TRBJ1-5; 8 nucleotides agree with TRBD1. CDR1 SNHLY and CDR2 FYNNEI come from the germline V gene. V lost 6 bases, J lost 4 bases, and 8 bases stayed unmatched. There are 15 residues in the CDR3. This CDR3 is CASSPDRGWNQPQHF. The DNA of the CDR3 is TGTGCCAGCAGCCCTGACAGGGGCTGGAATCAGCCCCAGCATTTT.

This chain connects TRBV24-1 to TRBJ1-3; D is unclear. Germline V gene data show CDR1 as KGHDR and CDR2 as SFDVKD. V gave up 3 bases and J gave up 0 bases, with 8 bases separating them. The CDR3 is 15 amino acids. Written as DNA, the CDR3 is TGTGCCACCAGTGATGGCCTCAACTCTGGAAACACCATATATTTT. Translated: CATSDGLNSGNTIYF.

This chain connects TRBV5-4 to TRBJ2-7; no definite D call. Trimming pared 3 bases from V and 0 bases from J, leaving 10 bases between. CDR3 length: 14 residues. Germline CDR1 is SGHNT and CDR2 is YYREEE (reference sequence). The CDR3 sequence: CASSSGPYSYEQYF. CDR3 in DNA: TGTGCCAGCAGCTCGGGTCCCTACTCCTACGAGCAGTACTTC.

The V and J genes are TRBV29-1 and TRBJ2-5; D might be TRBD1 (5 bases). The CDR3 is 14 residues long. Trimming took off 6 bases at V and 1 base at J, with 15 bases between the two ends. The germline CDR1 and CDR2 sequences are SQVTM and ANQGSEA. CDR3 nucleotide sequence: TGCAGCGTGCACCGACAGTTATCCCAAGAGACCCAGTACTTC. Its translation: CSVHRQLSQETQYF. Supplemented by reference TRBV29-1 and TRBJ2-5, the full variable domain reads SAVISQKPSRDICQRGTSLTIQCQVDSQVTMMFWYRQQPGQSLTLIATANQGSEATYESGFVIDKFPISRPNLTFSTLTVSNMSPEDSSIYLCSVHRQLSQETQYFGPGTRLLVL.

The chain joins TRBV2 to TRBJ2-1, with 9 bases matching TRBD2. V lost 2 bases and J lost 4; bases outside the gene matches: 6. The V gene's germline CDR1 is SNHLY and CDR2 FYNNEI. This CDR3 comprises 16 residues. The CDR3, as DNA: TGTGCCAGCAGTGAACTAGCGGGGCGACTTTACAATGAGCAGTTCTTC. It is translated as CASSELAGRLYNEQFF.

The chain links TRBV5-6 to TRBJ1-2; D call uncertain. This CDR3 region has 12 residues. Looked up from germline, CDR1 is SGHDT and CDR2 is YYEEEE. With 2 bases removed from V and 6 bases from J, the gap between germline ends came to 8 bases. CDR3 nucleotide sequence: TGTGCCAGCAGCTTAGCCCTGAATGGCTACACCTTC. It yields the protein CASSLALNGYTF.

The rearrangement links TRBV2 to TRBJ2-3; 10 nucleotides match TRBD2. V lost 7 bases, J lost 5 bases, and 6 bases stayed unmatched. CDR1 is SNHLY and CDR2 is FYNNEI in the germline V gene. The length of the CDR3 is 14 residues. CDR3 amino acids: CASISGGAVDTQYF. CDR3 nucleotides: TGTGCCAGCATCAGCGGGGGGGCCGTAGATACGCAGTATTTT.

The chain employs TRBV6-4 and TRBJ1-1; TRBD1 agrees at 7 bases. The CDR3 covers 14 residues. Germline CDR1 reads MRHNA; CDR2 reads SNTAGT. V gave up 3 bases and J gave up 4 bases; unmatched junction bases: 5. CDR3 bases: TGTGCCAGCAGTGAGCAACCAGGGGGCACTGAAGCTTTCTTT. This gives the protein CASSEQPGGTEAFF.

This chain joins TRBV13 and TRBJ1-4; TRBD1 might be the D (5 bases). The germline CDR1 and CDR2 sequences are PRHDT and FYEKMQ (reference sequence). This CDR3 contains 14 residues. Trimming removed 3 bases from V and 6 bases from J, with 11 bases in between. The chain's CDR3 is CASSFGQGDEKLFF. In DNA, the CDR3 is TGTGCCAGCAGCTTCGGGCAGGGTGATGAAAAACTGTTTTTT.

The chain couples TRBV5-4 to TRBJ2-7, with TRBD2 matching 9 bases. The CDR3 has 15 amino acids. After removal of 4 bases from V and 7 bases from J, the junction contained 12 bases not matched to a gene. Germline values: CDR1 SGHNT, CDR2 YYREEE (reference sequence). CDR3 DNA: TGTGCCAGCAGCCAAAGCGGGGGGTCCCCTAGAGAGCAGTACTTC. This gives the protein CASSQSGGSPREQYF.

This chain joins TRBV5-1 and TRBJ2-5, with 8 bases matching TRBD2. CDR1 and CDR2 (germline): SGHRS, YFSETQ. This CDR3 is 15 amino acids long. Trimming at V came to 1 base and at J to 5 bases, leaving 7 bases not matched to a gene. The CDR3 loop is CASSLFPRGGETQYF. CDR3 sequence (DNA): TGCGCCAGCAGCTTGTTTCCCCGCGGGGGGGAGACCCAGTACTTC.

V gene TRBV5-1 combines with J gene TRBJ2-5; maybe TRBD1 (6 bases). There are 13 residues in the CDR3. CDR1 and CDR2 (germline): SGHRS, YFSETQ. Trimming removed 4 bases from V and 4 bases from J, with 11 bases in between. The CDR3 sequence is CASSQDSGETQYF. DNA of the CDR3: TGCGCCAGCAGCCAGGACAGTGGAGAGACCCAGTACTTC.

Remarks on this clone: This same CDR3 is encoded by further DNA sequences in the sample. The gene calls are TRBV18 and TRBJ1-2; D possibly corresponds to TRBD1 (5 bases). Germline CDR1 is KGHSH and CDR2 is LQKENI. The V end was cut by 3 bases, the J end by 1 base, with 6 bases between. The CDR3 covers 13 residues. CDR3 DNA: TGTGCCAGCTCACCCCAGGGTAACTATGGCTACACCTTC. Encoded protein: CASSPQGNYGYTF.

V is TRBV10-1 and J is TRBJ1-1; D unclear. Germline values: CDR1 WNHNN, CDR2 SYGVQD (reference sequence). V gave up 5 bases and J gave up 1 base, with 11 bases separating them. The CDR3 loop spans 14 amino acids. CDR3 DNA: TGCGCCAGCAGTTCGCGACGGGAGAACACTGAAGCTTTCTTT. Protein product: CASSSRRENTEAFF.

The rearrangement uses TRBV5-1 and TRBJ2-7; tentatively, D is TRBD1 (7 bases). CDR3 size: 15 residues. Germline V lookup: CDR1 SGHRS, CDR2 YFSETQ. The V gene lost 2 bases and the J gene lost 2 bases, with 14 bases spanning the gap. For the CDR3, the DNA is TGCGCCAGCAGCTTTCAGGGGGGTACGGCCTACGAGCAGTACTTC. Protein product: CASSFQGGTAYEQYF.

The chain combines TRBV9 with TRBJ1-1; maybe TRBD1 (6 bases). The germline V and J ends were trimmed by 3 bases and 2 bases, with 11 bases remaining between them. Germline values: CDR1 SGDLS, CDR2 YYNGEE. This CDR3 is 14 amino acids long. The CDR3 is CASSERTANTEAFF. DNA for the CDR3: TGTGCCAGCAGCGAAAGGACAGCTAACACTGAAGCTTTCTTT.